This T cell receptor (beta chain) came from a study of CD8 T cells in ankylosing spondylitis. TCRdb called the 5' RACE reads again in MiXCR, with one record for every CDR3 protein. The sample holds roughly 700,000 distinct CDR3 sequences, around 19% seen once. This CDR3 has 15 residues. The trim removed 1 base at V and 6 bases at J, leaving 4 bases unmatched. Germline-derived CDR1 and CDR2 are MGHRA and YSYEKL. This clonotype has a handful of counts. Its antigen is as yet unknown. The study, taken as a whole, reports: A TCR beta motif made of 7 to 9 highly homologous variants seemed typical of ankylosing spondylitis blood. The clones that were linked to disease were reported to be significantly enriched in matched synovial fluid samples from ankylosing spondylitis patients.

This TCR came from a male donor with ankylosing spondylitis. Sequences were obtained from blood, either unsorted or a sorted T cell fraction (not recorded which). The J gene is TRBJ1-5, the V gene TRBV4-1, with TRBD1 matching over 9 bases. The CDR3 DNA sequence: TGCGCCAGCAGCCAAGGTGGGACAGGGTCTCAGCCCCAGCATTTT. It translates to CASSQGGTGSQPQHF.